This entry lists 20 T cell receptor beta chains sequenced from one sample in a study of shared clonotypes between healthy human individuals. Assay: immunoSEQ multiplex PCR; the TCRdb copy retains only in-frame clones and omits some. This table has over 850,000 clones, around 78% appearing once. The sample comprised memory CD4+ T cells from PBMCs. Subset indicated: CD45RA-negative fraction. The receptors were sampled from a man younger than 35 in good health. Some clones in this sample may be carry-over from other donors' samples.

A single count supports this clone. The chain recombines TRBV6-6 with TRBJ2-7; 8 bases agree with TRBD2. CDR1 and CDR2 from the germline V gene are MNHNY and SVGAGI (reference sequence). The CDR3 contains 16 residues. The ends lost 0 bases at V and 3 bases at J; junction bases unmatched: 7. CDR3 loop: CASSYSLAGTFYEQYF. As DNA, the CDR3 is TGTGCCAGCAGTTACTCTCTAGCGGGTACATTCTACGAGCAGTACTTC.

The V call is TRBV28, the J call TRBJ1-2, with unresolved D. The CDR3 loop spans 15 amino acids. V lost 7 bases, J lost 8 bases, and 23 bases lay in between. Per the germline V gene, CDR1 is MDHEN and CDR2 is SYDVKM. The CDR3, as DNA: TGTGCCAGCACTCCAATCGGGCCATTACCTTGGGGCTACACCTTC. Amino acid sequence: CASTPIGPLPWGYTF.

The CDR3 loop reads CASSLRRDKPGELFF. In nucleotides, the CDR3 is TGTGCCAGCAGCTTAAGGCGGGATAAGCCCGGGGAGCTGTTTTTT. The chain links TRBV7-2 to TRBJ2-2, with D tentatively TRBD2 (6 bases). V lost 2 bases and J lost 6, with 13 bases in between. The CDR3 has 15 amino acids. CDR1 SGHTA and CDR2 FQGNSA come from the germline V gene.

This rearrangement joins TRBV27 to TRBJ1-5; no firm D call. Per the germline V gene, CDR1 is MNHEY and CDR2 is SMNVEV (reference sequence). The V and J ends lost 3 bases and 6 bases respectively, with 9 bases between them. The CDR3 is 13 amino acids. The CDR3 reads CASSLYVSQPQHF. The CDR3, as DNA: TGTGCCAGCAGTTTGTACGTGTCTCAGCCCCAGCATTTT.

This clone was seen repeatedly, ten times or more. In the same sample, other DNA sequences code for this CDR3. This chain links TRBV5-8 with TRBJ2-7; 9 bases line up with TRBD2. There are 15 residues in the CDR3. Germline V gene data show CDR1 as SGHTS and CDR2 as YDEGEE. J gave up 3 bases and V 3 bases, and 7 bases lay outside the gene matches. The CDR3 loop is CASSSYSGGYYEQYF. In DNA, the CDR3 is TGTGCCAGCAGCTCCTATAGCGGGGGTTACTACGAGCAGTACTTC.

J is TRBJ2-5 and V is TRBV7-8; 10 bases agree with TRBD2. Germline values: CDR1 SGHVS, CDR2 FQNEAQ. The CDR3 runs 14 residues. The V gene end was trimmed by 1 base and the J gene end by 5 bases; junction bases not matched to a gene: 1. In DNA form, the CDR3 reads TGTGCCAGCAGCTTAGTGGGACTAGCGGAGACCCAGTACTTC. Translation: CASSLVGLAETQYF.

The chain couples TRBV11-2 to TRBJ1-6; D is unclear. Trimming removed 2 bases at V and 4 bases at J, with 9 bases between. Germline CDR1 and CDR2: SGHAT and FQNNGV. The CDR3 is made up of 15 amino acids. CDR3 residues: CASSLSGPYNSPLHF. The CDR3 nucleotides read TGTGCCAGCAGCTTAAGCGGACCGTATAATTCACCCCTCCACTTT.

The chain has TRBV21-1 and TRBJ2-7; no DNA check was done on the table's D call, TRBD1. TRBV21-1 is given as a pseudogene. The CDR3 extends over 12 amino acids. The CDR3 protein is CTETAISYEQYF. The CDR3 bases are TGTACAGAGACCGCGATTTCCTACGAGCAGTACTTC.

This clone was observed a single time. The CDR3 sequence is CASTARQAHSGANVLTF. The CDR3 bases are TGTGCCAGCACCGCCCGGCAGGCACACTCTGGGGCCAACGTCCTGACTTTC. This sequence joins TRBV11-1 and TRBJ2-6; D not certain. The CDR3 is 17 residues long. Trimming left V 7 bases short and J 0 bases short, with 16 bases between. The germline CDR1 and CDR2 sequences are SGHAT and FQDESV (reference sequence).

V and J are TRBV6-4 and TRBJ1-5, with no clear D. The CDR3 runs to 10 residues. CDR1 and CDR2 (germline): MRHNA, SNTAGT. V gave up 8 bases and J gave up 7 bases, with 6 bases separating them. The CDR3 DNA is TGTGCCAGCTCACACCAGCCCCAGCATTTT. Translated, it gives CASSHQPQHF.

The genes are TRBV18 and TRBJ1-4, with D uncertain. The CDR3 consists of 15 residues. CDR1 and CDR2 (germline): KGHSH, LQKENI. V was clipped by 0 bases and J by 7 bases, with 12 bases between them. CDR3 sequence (DNA): TGTGCCAGCTCACCACCGGGAGCATTGGGTGAAAAACTGTTTTTT. It translates to CASSPPGALGEKLFF.

The rearrangement uses TRBV11-3 and TRBJ2-7; a possible D gene is TRBD2 (7 bases). The V end was cut by 5 bases, the J end by 4 bases, with 18 bases between. The CDR3 covers 15 residues. Germline-derived CDR1 and CDR2 are SGHNT and YENEEA. CDR3 in amino acids: CASSPGRGRGYEQYF. CDR3 nucleotide sequence: TGTGCCAGCAGCCCCGGGCGGGGGCGCGGATACGAGCAGTACTTC.

V is TRBV29-1 and J is TRBJ2-2; D is undetermined. The V gene's germline CDR1 is SQVTM and CDR2 ANQGSEA. The CDR3 runs to 14 residues. V lost 5 bases to trimming and J lost 0 bases, with 10 bases between them. The CDR3 sequence is CSVYRNTNTGELFF. The CDR3 DNA reads as TGCAGCGTTTACCGTAACACGAACACCGGGGAGCTGTTTTTT.

The chain couples TRBV5-1 to TRBJ2-7; tentatively, D is TRBD1 (6 bases). The germline gives CDR1 SGHRS, CDR2 YFSETQ. With 4 bases removed from V and 6 bases from J, the gap between germline ends came to 14 bases. This CDR3 region has 13 residues. For the CDR3, the DNA is TGCGCCAGCAGCGCGGACCCCAGGGGCGAGCAGTACTTC. This encodes CASSADPRGEQYF.

This chain connects TRBV4-1 to TRBJ2-5; D may be TRBD1 (6 bases). Per germline, CDR1 MGHRA and CDR2 YSYEKL. This CDR3 has 18 residues. Trimming stripped 1 base from V and 4 bases from J, with 22 bases between. This CDR3 is CASSQGRTAQYGRETQYF. The CDR3, as DNA: TGCGCCAGCAGCCAAGGTAGGACAGCCCAATATGGCAGAGAGACCCAGTACTTC.

As to this clone: Different DNA sequences within this sample yield the same CDR3. The V call is TRBV20-1, the J call TRBJ2-3; D is unclear. This CDR3 region has 11 residues. Between the trimmed V and J ends, which lost 1 base and 3 bases, there was a span of 2 bases. The germline V gene encodes CDR1 DFQATT and CDR2 SNEGSKA (reference sequence). CDR3 region: CSARATDTQYF. Written as DNA, the CDR3 is TGCAGTGCTAGAGCTACAGATACGCAGTATTTT.

The V and J genes are TRBV11-2 and TRBJ1-1, with D unclear. V dropped 6 bases and J dropped 1 base, with 15 bases sitting between them. CDR1 is SGHAT, CDR2 FQNNGV, per germline. This CDR3 is 15 amino acids long. This CDR3 is CASRLTLGSNTEAFF. As DNA, the CDR3 is TGTGCCAGCAGGTTGACCTTGGGTTCGAACACTGAAGCTTTCTTT.

In this sample, this clone turned up a few times. The V and J genes are TRBV9 and TRBJ1-5, with D possibly matching TRBD1 (5 bases). The germline CDR1 and CDR2 sequences are SGDLS and YYNGEE. V was trimmed by 0 bases and J by 9 bases, leaving 13 bases between them. The CDR3 consists of 14 residues. The CDR3 loop reads CASSVGGGDRPQHF. The CDR3 bases are TGTGCCAGCAGCGTAGGCGGGGGAGACAGGCCCCAGCATTTT.

The chain couples TRBV7-9 to TRBJ2-7; 13 bases fit TRBD2. V lost 6 bases to trimming and J lost 1 base; unmatched junction nucleotides: 0. The CDR3 covers 14 residues. Germline CDR1 is SEHNR and CDR2 is FQNEAQ (reference sequence). CDR3 DNA sequence: TGTGCCAGCAGGACTAGCGGGAGGTCCTACGAGCAGTACTTC. It encodes CASRTSGRSYEQYF.

The rearrangement links TRBV5-1 to TRBJ1-1; the D gene is possibly TRBD1 (5 bases). V was pared by 1 base and J by 7 bases, with 8 bases between. Germline CDR1 and CDR2: SGHRS and YFSETQ. The CDR3 runs to 12 residues. DNA for the CDR3: TGCGCCAGCAGCTTGCTGGGGGATGAAGCTTTCTTT. Residues: CASSLLGDEAFF.